What follows describes a single T cell receptor beta chain. The CDR3 contains 11 residues. The V gene's germline CDR1 is DFQATT and CDR2 SNEGSKA (reference sequence). The trim removed 5 bases at V and 12 bases at J, leaving 7 bases unmatched. These data come from a study of blood T cell repertoires in COVID-19. The method was immunoSEQ multiplex PCR; TCRdb's version includes in-frame clones alone and lacks a portion of them. The table includes approximately 38,000 clones, 70% to 85% detected once. The clonotype comes from a human donor with acute or convalescent COVID-19. The donor label of this sample is uncertain. Sequencing was done on a sample of peripheral blood. V usage is TRBV20-1 and J usage is TRBJ2-1; TRBD2 matches at 7 bases. CDR3 bases: TGCAGTGCTTACAAGACTAGCCCGCAGTTCTTC. This sequence encodes CSAYKTSPQFF.